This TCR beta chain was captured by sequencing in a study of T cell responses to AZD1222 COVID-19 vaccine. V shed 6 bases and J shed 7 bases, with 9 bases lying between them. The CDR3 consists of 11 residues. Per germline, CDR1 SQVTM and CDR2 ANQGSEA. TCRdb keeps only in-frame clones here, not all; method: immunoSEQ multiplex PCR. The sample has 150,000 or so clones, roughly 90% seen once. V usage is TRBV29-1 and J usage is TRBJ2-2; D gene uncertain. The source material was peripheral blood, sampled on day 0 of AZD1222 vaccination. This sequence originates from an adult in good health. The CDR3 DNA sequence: TGCAGCGTGACCCACGGCGGGGAGCTGTTTTTT. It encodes CSVTHGGELFF.